One and the same sample provided the 9 T cell receptor beta chains below, sequenced in a study of T cells in Graves' hyperthyroidism and ophthalmopathy. The CDR3 regions of TCR beta were amplified from RNA transcripts. HTBI primers were employed in a first-round RT-PCR of the TCR CDR3. TCRdb re-called the multiplex PCR reads through MiXCR, storing one row per CDR3 protein. The sample consists of about 37,000 distinct CDR3 sequences, about 50% of them appearing once. The sample was blood. These receptors all come from a man in his forties with Graves' ophthalmopathy.

The table lists this clonotype with many counts. The chain recombines TRBV20-1 with TRBJ2-3; 12 nucleotides align to TRBD2. The CDR3 has 18 amino acids. Losses at the gene ends were 3 bases for V and 4 bases for J; bases not matched to a gene: 14. In germline, CDR1 is DFQATT, CDR2 SNEGSKA (reference sequence). CDR3 loop: CSASGTLTSGGLADTQYF. The CDR3 DNA follows: TGCAGTGCTAGTGGTACTTTAACTAGCGGGGGGCTGGCAGATACGCAGTATTTT.

This clonotype has at least ten counts. The chain couples TRBV29-1 to TRBJ2-4, with TRBD1 matching 10 bases. The CDR3 is made up of 13 amino acids. Germline CDR1 and CDR2: SQVTM and ANQGSEA. Trimming took 6 bases from V and 7 from J; bases not matched to a gene: 6. The CDR3 nucleotides read TGCAGCGTGGGACAGGGGAATAGGAACATTCAGTACTTC. Translation: CSVGQGNRNIQYF.

Within the sample, this clonotype is medium-sized. V is TRBV7-8 and J is TRBJ2-3, with D uncertain. Germline V gene data show CDR1 as SGHVS and CDR2 as FQNEAQ. Trimming took 7 bases from V and 1 from J, leaving 6 bases between them. CDR3 length: 12 amino acids. CDR3 in amino acids: CASTPGTDTQYF. The DNA for the CDR3 is TGTGCCAGCACCCCCGGCACAGATACGCAGTATTTT.

In this sample, this clonotype turned up many times. The chain is built from TRBV7-2 and TRBJ1-1; 7 nucleotides align to TRBD1. Unmatched junction bases numbered 4, after V lost 4 bases and J lost 2 bases. The CDR3 has 14 residues. CDR1 is SGHTA and CDR2 is FQGNSA in the germline V gene. Here the CDR3 DNA reads TGTGCCAGCAGCTGGGGGACAGCCAACACTGAAGCTTTCTTT. Its translation is CASSWGTANTEAFF. Variable domain in full (rest from reference TRBV7-2 and TRBJ1-1): GAGVSQSPSNKVTEKGKDVELRCDPISGHTALYWYRQSLGQGLEFLIYFQGNSAPDKSGLPSDRFSAERTGGSVSTLTIQRTQQEDSAVYLCASSWGTANTEAFFGQGTRLTVV.

With regard to this clonotype: The conserved phenylalanine or tryptophan is not found at the CDR3 terminus, so this likely reflects a read error. This rearrangement joins TRBV6-1 to TRBJ2-7; D is uncertain. CDR3 length: 14 amino acids. Germline-derived CDR1 and CDR2 are MNHNS and SASEGT. The CDR3 loop reads CARSPGGSSYEQYL. CDR3 in DNA: TGTGCCCGCAGTCCAGGTGGTAGTTCTTACGAGCAGTACCTC.

The chain carries TRBV6-1 and TRBJ1-1, with D perhaps TRBD1 (5 bases). Germline loops: CDR1 MNHNS, CDR2 SASEGT. The CDR3 contains 15 residues. V gave up 4 bases and J gave up 3 bases, with 15 bases separating them. The CDR3 is CASSGQGRDDTEAFF. DNA of the CDR3: TGTGCCAGCAGTGGTCAGGGTAGAGACGACACTGAAGCTTTCTTT.

The CDR3 DNA reads TGCGCCAGCAGTGTCCTCATGGACACTGAAGCTTTCTTT. Its translation is CASSVLMDTEAFF. The J gene is TRBJ1-1, the V gene TRBV10-1; D remains unclear. Per germline, CDR1 WNHNN and CDR2 SYGVQD (reference sequence). Trimming cost V 4 bases and J 3 bases, with 9 bases left between them. The CDR3 spans 13 residues.

By sample fraction, this clonotype is medium-sized (0.01 to 0.1%). J is TRBJ2-1 and V is TRBV20-1; no reliable D call. V shed 0 bases and J shed 9 bases, with 3 bases lying between them. Germline V lookup: CDR1 DFQATT, CDR2 SNEGSKA (reference sequence). This CDR3 is built from 10 residues. CDR3 bases: TGCAGTGCTAGAGATCGTGAGCAGTTCTTC. It codes for CSARDREQFF.

This clonotype was seen repeatedly, ten times or more. V gene TRBV28 combines with J gene TRBJ2-1; 7 bases match TRBD2. With V trimmed by 0 bases and J by 7 bases, 9 bases remained unmatched. The germline gives CDR1 MDHEN, CDR2 SYDVKM. The CDR3 covers 16 residues. CDR3 nucleotides: TGTGCCAGCAGTTTATGGGGCGGGAGTGCTGAAAATGAGCAGTTCTTC. Residues: CASSLWGGSAENEQFF.